What follows are 8 T cell receptor beta chains derived from one specimen sequenced in a study of blood T cell repertoires in COVID-19. The repertoire was sequenced with immunoSEQ multiplex PCR; TCRdb's copy has only in-frame clones and lacks some. Among 200,000 to 250,000 clones listed, 80% to 95% were seen once. Sequenced sample: peripheral blood. The receptors here all came from a man between 60 and 75 years old with COVID-19, enrolled during active disease.

This clone was counted only a few times. V gene TRBV9 combines with J gene TRBJ2-2, with D tentatively TRBD1 (5 bases). Germline values: CDR1 SGDLS, CDR2 YYNGEE. CDR3 length: 14 residues. CDR3 in DNA: TGTGTACTTCAGGGAACTTTCAGTTCCGGGGAGCTGTTTTTT. Translation: CVLQGTFSSGELFF.

The chain joins TRBV5-4 to TRBJ2-7; weak D call: TRBD2 (5 bases). V was trimmed by 5 bases and J by 5 bases, leaving 17 bases between them. The CDR3 contains 14 residues. Germline V gene lookup returns CDR1 SGHNT and CDR2 YYREEE (reference sequence). The DNA for the CDR3 is TGTGCCAGCAGTTCAAAGACGGGGATTAACGAGCAGTACTTC. Amino acids: CASSSKTGINEQYF.

The gene calls are TRBV6-6 and TRBJ1-5; 8 positions match TRBD1. J lost 1 base, V lost 5 bases, and 10 bases had no gene match. The germline gives CDR1 MNHNY, CDR2 SVGAGI (reference sequence). The length of the CDR3 is 17 residues. The CDR3 sequence is CASSPAPGGRSNQPQHF. The CDR3 nucleotides are TGTGCCAGCAGTCCCGCCCCAGGGGGCCGAAGCAATCAGCCCCAGCATTTT.

The rearrangement joins TRBV24-1 to TRBJ2-2, with TRBD1 matching over 7 bases. Germline CDR1 reads KGHDR; CDR2 reads SFDVKD. V shed 4 bases and J 5 bases; nucleotides not matched to a gene: 6. The CDR3 has 15 amino acids. CDR3 protein: CATSEADRVTGELFF. DNA of the CDR3: TGTGCCACCAGTGAGGCTGACAGGGTAACCGGGGAGCTGTTTTTT.

The CDR3 region is CASSLDRSSNQPQHF. The CDR3 DNA reads TGTGCCAGCAGCTTGGACAGGAGTAGCAATCAGCCCCAGCATTTT. The genes are TRBV5-4 and TRBJ1-5, with D perhaps matching TRBD1 (5 bases). Germline V lookup: CDR1 SGHNT, CDR2 YYREEE (reference sequence). Trimming removed 0 bases from V and 0 bases from J, with 7 bases in between. The CDR3 extends over 15 amino acids.

The chain carries TRBV28 and TRBJ2-7; TRBD2 agrees at 8 bases. CDR3 length equals 15 residues. Trimming cost V 7 bases and J 3 bases; bases outside gene matches: 11. Germline values: CDR1 MDHEN, CDR2 SYDVKM. In DNA form, the CDR3 reads TGTGCCAGCACTAACGGGGGGGGCTCTTACTACGAGCAGTACTTC. Its translation: CASTNGGGSYYEQYF.

The V gene is TRBV30, the J gene TRBJ1-2; unclear D gene. The CDR3 has 12 residues. Trimming shortened V by 4 bases and J by 5 bases, and 11 bases separated the two germline ends. CDR1 is GTSNPN, CDR2 SVGIG, per germline (reference sequence). CDR3 loop: CAWTRRQYGYTF. The CDR3 DNA reads TGTGCCTGGACACGGAGGCAGTATGGCTACACCTTC.

This chain connects TRBV2 to TRBJ2-6, with D maybe TRBD1 (5 bases). The length of the CDR3 is 14 residues. The V end lost 6 bases, the J end lost 2 bases, and 8 bases lay between the germline ends. Germline values: CDR1 SNHLY, CDR2 FYNNEI. CDR3 DNA sequence: TGTGCCAGCAGGGAGACAGCTGGGGCCAACGTCCTGACTTTC. It yields the protein CASRETAGANVLTF.